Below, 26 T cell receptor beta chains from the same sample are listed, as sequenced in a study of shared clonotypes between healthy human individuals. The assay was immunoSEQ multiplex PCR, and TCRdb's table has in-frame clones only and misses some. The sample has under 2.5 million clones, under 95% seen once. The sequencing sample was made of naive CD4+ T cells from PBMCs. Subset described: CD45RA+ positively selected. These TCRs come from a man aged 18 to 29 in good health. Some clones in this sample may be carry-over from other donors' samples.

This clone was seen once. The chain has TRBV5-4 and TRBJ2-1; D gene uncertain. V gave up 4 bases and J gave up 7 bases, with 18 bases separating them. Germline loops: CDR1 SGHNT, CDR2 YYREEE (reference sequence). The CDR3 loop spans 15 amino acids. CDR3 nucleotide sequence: TGTGCCAGCAGCAGCCCATACCGGGCCGATAATGAGCAGTTCTTC. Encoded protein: CASSSPYRADNEQFF.

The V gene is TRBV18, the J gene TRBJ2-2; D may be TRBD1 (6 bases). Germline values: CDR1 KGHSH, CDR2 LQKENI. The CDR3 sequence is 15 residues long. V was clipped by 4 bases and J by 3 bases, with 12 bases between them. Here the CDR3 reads CASSRGTSYTGELFF. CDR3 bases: TGTGCCAGCTCACGGGGGACAAGTTACACCGGGGAGCTGTTTTTT.

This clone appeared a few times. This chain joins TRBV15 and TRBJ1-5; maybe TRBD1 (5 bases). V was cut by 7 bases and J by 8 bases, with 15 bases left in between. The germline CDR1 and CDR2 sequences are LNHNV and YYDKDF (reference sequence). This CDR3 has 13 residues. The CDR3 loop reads CATNQGPREPQHF. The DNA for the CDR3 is TGTGCCACCAACCAGGGACCACGAGAGCCCCAGCATTTT.

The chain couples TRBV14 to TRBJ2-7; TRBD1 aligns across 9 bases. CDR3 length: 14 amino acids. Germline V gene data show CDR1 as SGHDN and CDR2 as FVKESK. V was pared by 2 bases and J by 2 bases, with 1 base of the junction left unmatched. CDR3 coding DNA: TGTGCCAGCAGCCAATGGACAGGGGCCTACGAGCAGTACTTC. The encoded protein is CASSQWTGAYEQYF.

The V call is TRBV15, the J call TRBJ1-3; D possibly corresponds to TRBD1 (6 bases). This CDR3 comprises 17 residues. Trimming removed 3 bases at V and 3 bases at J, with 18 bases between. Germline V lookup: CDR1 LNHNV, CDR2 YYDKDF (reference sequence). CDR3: CATSRATPDSYGNTIYF. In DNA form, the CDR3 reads TGTGCCACCAGCAGGGCCACCCCGGACAGTTATGGAAACACCATATATTTT.

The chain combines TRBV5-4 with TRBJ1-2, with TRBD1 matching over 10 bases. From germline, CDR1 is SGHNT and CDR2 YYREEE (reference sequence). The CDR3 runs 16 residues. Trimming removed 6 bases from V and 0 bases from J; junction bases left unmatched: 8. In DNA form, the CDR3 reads TGTGCCAGCAATGGACAGGGGGGCCCCACTAACTATGGCTACACCTTC. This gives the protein CASNGQGGPTNYGYTF.

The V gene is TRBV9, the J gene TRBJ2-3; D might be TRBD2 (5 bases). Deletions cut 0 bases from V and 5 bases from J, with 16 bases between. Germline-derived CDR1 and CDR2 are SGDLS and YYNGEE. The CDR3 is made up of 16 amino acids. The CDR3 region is CASSVDGGRRVDTQYF. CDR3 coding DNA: TGTGCCAGCAGCGTAGACGGCGGGCGGCGGGTAGATACGCAGTATTTT.

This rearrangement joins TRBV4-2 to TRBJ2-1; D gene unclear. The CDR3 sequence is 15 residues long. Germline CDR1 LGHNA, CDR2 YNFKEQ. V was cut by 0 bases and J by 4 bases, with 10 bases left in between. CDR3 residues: CASSQDPNGYNEQFF. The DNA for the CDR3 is TGTGCCAGCAGCCAAGACCCCAACGGATACAATGAGCAGTTCTTC.

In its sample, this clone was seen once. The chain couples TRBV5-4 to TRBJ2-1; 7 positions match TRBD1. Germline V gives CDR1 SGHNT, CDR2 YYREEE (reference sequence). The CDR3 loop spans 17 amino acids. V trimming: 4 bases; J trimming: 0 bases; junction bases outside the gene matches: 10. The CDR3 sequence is CASSDLGGAGSYNEQFF. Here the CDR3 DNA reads TGTGCCAGCAGCGATTTAGGGGGCGCGGGCTCCTACAATGAGCAGTTCTTC.

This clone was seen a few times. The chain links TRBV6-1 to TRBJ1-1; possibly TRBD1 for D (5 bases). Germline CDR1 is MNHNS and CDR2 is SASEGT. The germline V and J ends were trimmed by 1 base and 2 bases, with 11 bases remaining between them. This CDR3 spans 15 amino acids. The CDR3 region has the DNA TGTGCCAGCAGTGAAGGAGGGGCGAGAAACACTGAAGCTTTCTTT. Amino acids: CASSEGGARNTEAFF.

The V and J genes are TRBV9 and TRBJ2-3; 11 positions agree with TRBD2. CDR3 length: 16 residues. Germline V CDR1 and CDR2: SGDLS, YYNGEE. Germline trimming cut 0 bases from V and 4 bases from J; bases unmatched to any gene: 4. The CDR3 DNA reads TGTGCCAGCAGCGTAGGTGGGACTAGCGGTTCAGATACGCAGTATTTT. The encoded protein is CASSVGGTSGSDTQYF.

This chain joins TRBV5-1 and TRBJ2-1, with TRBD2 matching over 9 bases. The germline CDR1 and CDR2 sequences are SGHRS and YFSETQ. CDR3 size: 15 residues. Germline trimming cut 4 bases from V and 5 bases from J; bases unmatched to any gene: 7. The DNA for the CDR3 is TGCGCCAGCAGCCCTACACTAGCGGGCCACAATGAGCAGTTCTTC. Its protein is CASSPTLAGHNEQFF.

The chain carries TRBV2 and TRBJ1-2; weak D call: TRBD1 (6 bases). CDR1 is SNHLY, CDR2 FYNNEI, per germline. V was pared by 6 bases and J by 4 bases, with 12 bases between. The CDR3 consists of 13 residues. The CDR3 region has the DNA TGTGCCAGCAGACAGGGCTTCACCTATGGCTACACCTTC. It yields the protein CASRQGFTYGYTF.

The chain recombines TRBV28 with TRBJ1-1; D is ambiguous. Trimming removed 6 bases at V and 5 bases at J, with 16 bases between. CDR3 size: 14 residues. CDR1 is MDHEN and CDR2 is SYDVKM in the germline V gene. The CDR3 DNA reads TGTGCCAGCAGCTCGGTCCAAATAAGGACTGAAGCTTTCTTT. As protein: CASSSVQIRTEAFF.

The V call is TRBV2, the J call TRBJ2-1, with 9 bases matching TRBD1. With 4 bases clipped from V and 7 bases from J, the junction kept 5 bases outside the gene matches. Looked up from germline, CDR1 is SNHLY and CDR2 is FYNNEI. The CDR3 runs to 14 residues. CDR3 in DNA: TGTGCCAGCAGTGTCCGGGACAGGGTAAATGAGCAGTTCTTC. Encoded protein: CASSVRDRVNEQFF.

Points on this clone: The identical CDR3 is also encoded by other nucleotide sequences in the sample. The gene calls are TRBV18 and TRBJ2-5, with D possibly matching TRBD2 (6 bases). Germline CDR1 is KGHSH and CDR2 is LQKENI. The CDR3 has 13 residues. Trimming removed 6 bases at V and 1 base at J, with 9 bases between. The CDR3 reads CASSPGVQETQYF. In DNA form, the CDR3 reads TGTGCCAGCTCCCCGGGGGTCCAAGAGACCCAGTACTTC.

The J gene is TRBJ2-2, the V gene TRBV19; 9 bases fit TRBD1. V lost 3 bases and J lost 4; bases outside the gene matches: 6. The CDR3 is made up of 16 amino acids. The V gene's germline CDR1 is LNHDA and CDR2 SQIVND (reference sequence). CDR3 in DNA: TGTGCCAGTAGTATGCAAAGGACAGGGGCCACCGGGGAGCTGTTTTTT. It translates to CASSMQRTGATGELFF.

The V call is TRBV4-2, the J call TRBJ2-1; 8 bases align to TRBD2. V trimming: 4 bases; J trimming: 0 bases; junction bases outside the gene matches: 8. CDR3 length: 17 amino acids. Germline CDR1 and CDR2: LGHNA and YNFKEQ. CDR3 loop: CASSPTGLGSSYNEQFF. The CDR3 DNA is TGTGCCAGCAGCCCAACGGGACTAGGGAGCTCCTACAATGAGCAGTTCTTC.

CDR3: CASSQDINPDTQYF. Here the CDR3 DNA reads TGCGCCAGCAGCCAAGATATAAACCCAGATACGCAGTATTTT. This chain joins TRBV4-1 and TRBJ2-3, with D unclear. The CDR3 contains 14 residues. The germline V and J ends were trimmed by 0 bases and 4 bases, with 8 bases remaining between them. CDR1 is MGHRA and CDR2 is YSYEKL in the germline V gene.

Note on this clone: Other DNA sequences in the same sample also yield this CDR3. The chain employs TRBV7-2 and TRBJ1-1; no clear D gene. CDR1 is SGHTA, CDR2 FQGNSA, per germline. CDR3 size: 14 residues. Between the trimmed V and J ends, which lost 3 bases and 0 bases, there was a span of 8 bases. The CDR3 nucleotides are TGTGCCAGCAGCTTGAACAGAGTGAACACTGAAGCTTTCTTT. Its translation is CASSLNRVNTEAFF.

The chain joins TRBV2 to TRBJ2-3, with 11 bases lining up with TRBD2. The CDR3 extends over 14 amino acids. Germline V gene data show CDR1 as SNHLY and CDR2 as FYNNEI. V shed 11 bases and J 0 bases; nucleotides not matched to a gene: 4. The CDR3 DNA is TGTGCCCTCCGGACTAGCGGGAGCACAGATACGCAGTATTTT. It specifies CALRTSGSTDTQYF.

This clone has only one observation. This CDR3 is CASSSGGTVYGYTF. DNA of the CDR3: TGCGCCAGCAGCTCCGGCGGGACAGTCTATGGCTACACCTTC. The chain is built from TRBV5-1 and TRBJ1-2; 7 positions match TRBD1. CDR1 is SGHRS and CDR2 is YFSETQ in the germline V gene. The CDR3 consists of 14 residues. Unmatched junction bases numbered 6, after V lost 3 bases and J lost 4 bases.

The CDR3 loop reads CASSLTGADTQYF. CDR3 nucleotides: TGTGCCAGCTCTCTCACAGGGGCAGATACGCAGTATTTT. The J gene is TRBJ2-3, the V gene TRBV18; 7 bases agree with TRBD1. This CDR3 is 13 amino acids long. Per germline, CDR1 KGHSH and CDR2 LQKENI. V shed 6 bases, J shed 4 bases, and the junction held 4 bases outside the gene matches.

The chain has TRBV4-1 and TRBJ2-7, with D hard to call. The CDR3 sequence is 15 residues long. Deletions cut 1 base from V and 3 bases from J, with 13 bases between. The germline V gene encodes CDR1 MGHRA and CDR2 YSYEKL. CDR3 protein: CASSQVSGVDYEQYF. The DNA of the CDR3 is TGCGCCAGCAGCCAAGTTAGTGGTGTGGACTACGAGCAGTACTTC.

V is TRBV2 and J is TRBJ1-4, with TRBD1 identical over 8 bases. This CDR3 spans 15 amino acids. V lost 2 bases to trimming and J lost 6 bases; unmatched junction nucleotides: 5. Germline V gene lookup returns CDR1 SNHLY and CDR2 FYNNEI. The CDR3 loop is CASSELRTGYEKLFF. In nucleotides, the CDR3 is TGTGCCAGCAGTGAACTTCGGACAGGGTATGAAAAACTGTTTTTT.

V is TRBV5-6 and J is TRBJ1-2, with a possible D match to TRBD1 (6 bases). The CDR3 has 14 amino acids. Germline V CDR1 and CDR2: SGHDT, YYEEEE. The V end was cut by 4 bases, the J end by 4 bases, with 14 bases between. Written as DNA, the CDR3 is TGTGCCAGCAGCCCGTTAGGACAGCCCTATGGCTACACCTTC. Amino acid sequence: CASSPLGQPYGYTF.